This TCR beta chain was sequenced for a study of T cell responses to AZD1222 COVID-19 vaccine. Findings and caveats of the study: Per reports, nearly half of all spike-specific TCRs target regions that are unmutated in variants. An increase in Spike-specific TCR breadth and depth was observed after two AZD1222 doses. Donors, mostly white British, included more females; clonal diversity was possibly underestimated. Baseline seropositives among AZD1222 recipients totaled only six or seven.

The CDR3 covers 17 residues. With 3 bases removed from V and 2 bases from J, the gap between germline ends came to 18 bases. TCRdb keeps only in-frame clones here, not all; method: immunoSEQ multiplex PCR. The sample records about 100,000 clones, 75% to 90% being singletons. This clone has more than one count but fewer than ten. Antigen specificity is unknown. This chain uses TRBV23-1 with TRBJ2-3, with a possible D match to TRBD1 (6 bases). TRBV23-1 is an open reading frame whose function is uncertain. Sequenced material: peripheral blood, taken 28 days after the second AZD1222 dose. The sequence was obtained from an adult who received the AZD1222 COVID-19 vaccine. For the CDR3, the DNA is TGCGCCAGCAGTCACCACCTCAGGGGTCCCCACACAGATACGCAGTATTTT. Its protein is CASSHHLRGPHTDTQYF.